The clone carrying this T cell receptor beta chain was seen a few times. The data were obtained in a study of blood T cell repertoires in COVID-19. About the study: Researchers got acute and convalescent COVID-19 samples from the United States, Italy and Spain.

Germline values: CDR1 SGHAT, CDR2 FQNNGV. V dropped 5 bases and J dropped 7 bases, with 12 bases sitting between them. This CDR3 contains 13 residues. Per the original data handling: Estimation of nucleated cell counts relied on the amplification of reference gene primers. Produced via immunoSEQ multiplex PCR; TCRdb's table is partial and in-frame only. The V and J calls and the clone size are those of that table, but D and trimming were determined from the DNA. The sample lists 100,000 or so clones; roughly 80% were seen once. The TCR originated in a woman of 80 years or more with acute or convalescent COVID-19. Sequenced input: peripheral blood. V and J are TRBV11-2 and TRBJ2-1, with D uncertain. DNA for the CDR3: TGTGCCAGCAGCCCGAGCATCTTGAATGAGCAGTTCTTC. This encodes CASSPSILNEQFF.